This record concerns one T cell receptor beta chain sequence. This clone was seen repeatedly, ten times or more. Its antigen is unknown. Base-call qualities are not available, and no considerably larger clone is one nucleotide away. The data are from a study of metastatic and nonmetastatic thyroid tumors (dated by TCRdb to 2018 to 2020). About the study as a whole: Repertoires were compared across peripheral blood and tumor or nodule tissue samples from malignant and benign thyroid patients. General study outcomes and caveats: TCR beta diversity was reported as significantly higher in malignant tumors than in benign nodules, in both blood and tumor samples.

No treatment had been received by any patient before thyroid surgery. Using T-cell receptor beta sequencing, the researchers looked back retrospectively at clinical samples from patients, gathered between about 2011 and 2018. The CDR3 goes from the cysteine to the phenylalanine over 15 residues. The read is trimmed to its CDR3 DNA, 45 bases read in frame from base 1. V and J lose 3 bases and 5 bases, and a span of 14 bases separates them. As encoded in the germline V gene, CDR1 is SGDLS while CDR2 is YYNGEE. Library preparation was by PCR. The reads were generated on an Illumina HiSeq 4000. High-throughput sequencing was used to profile the CDR3 region of the TCR beta-chain in every patient. As for how the authors treated the data: A classifier to discriminate distant-metastatic papillary thyroid cancer patients was built from CDR3 differences across clinicopathological groups. To measure repertoire diversity the researchers used the Shannon index, while the Morisita-Horn index served to gauge how similar the tumor and blood repertoires were. TCRdb cleaned the public reads at Q25 with fastp, built clones with MiXCR and kept in-frame beta chains. The V and J calls were determined by TCRdb, not by the authors. The sample data list some 83,000 clones, and approximately 12% of these were observed just once. In total, the top ten clones hold around 8.8% of the sample.

The TCR was taken from a female donor with papillary thyroid cancer or a benign thyroid nodule (not recorded which). Some clones in this sample may be carry-over from other donors' samples. Sequencing was done on a sample of tumor tissue. This chain joins TRBV9 to TRBJ1-4; the D segment could be TRBD1, given 5 matching bases. The CDR3 region reads CASSGSGRVNEKLFF. The nucleotide sequence is TGTGCCAGCAGCGGGTCAGGGCGGGTGAATGAAAAACTGTTTTTT.